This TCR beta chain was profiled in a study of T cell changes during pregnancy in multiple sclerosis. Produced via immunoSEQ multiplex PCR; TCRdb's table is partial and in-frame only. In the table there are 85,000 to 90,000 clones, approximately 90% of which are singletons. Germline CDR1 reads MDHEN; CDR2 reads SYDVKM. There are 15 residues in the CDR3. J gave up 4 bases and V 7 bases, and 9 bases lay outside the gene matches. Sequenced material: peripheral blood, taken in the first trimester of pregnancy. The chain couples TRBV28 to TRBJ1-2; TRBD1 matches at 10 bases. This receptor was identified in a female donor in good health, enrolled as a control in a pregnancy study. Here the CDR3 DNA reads TGTGCCAGCATCGCGACAGGGGGCCCCCTCTATGGCTACACCTTC. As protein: CASIATGGPLYGYTF.